The clone carrying this TCR beta chain was observed once. Trimming pared 3 bases from V and 4 bases from J, leaving 13 bases between. CDR1 is SGHTA and CDR2 is FQGNSA in the germline V gene. The CDR3 is made up of 15 amino acids. In the original analysis: Reference gene primer amplification in the assay estimated nucleated cell counts. Generated by immunoSEQ multiplex PCR, the TCRdb table keeps only in-frame clones and is missing some. Clonal size and the V and J genes are those of that table, whereas D and trimming came from the DNA. The profile shows nearly 95,000 clones, approximately 89% of them singletons. The sample originates from a study of blood T cell repertoires in COVID-19. Study-wide context: Sites in the United States, Italy and Spain provided acute and convalescent COVID-19 samples. PBMCs, B-cell-depleted T cells, or T cells provided the cDNA or gDNA that made up the material.

The TCR sequence derives from a human donor with acute or convalescent COVID-19. The donor label of this sample is uncertain. Material for sequencing was peripheral blood. The V gene is TRBV7-2, the J gene TRBJ1-5, with no clear D. For the CDR3, the DNA is TGTGCCAGCAGCTTGGTCCCCGGCGGTAATCAGCCCCAGCATTTT. Protein product: CASSLVPGGNQPQHF.